This entry lists 31 T cell receptor beta chains sequenced from one sample in a study of T cell clones after liver transplantation. Sequenced by immunoSEQ multiplex PCR; TCRdb stores in-frame clones only, minus some. The repertoire holds tens of thousands of clones, with more than 75% as singletons. The specimen comprised CD4+ T cells from blood, sampled before liver transplant. The receptors were sampled from a human donor who received a liver transplant.

The J gene is TRBJ2-7, the V gene TRBV7-2; D remains unclear. V dropped 5 bases and J dropped 4 bases, with 15 bases sitting between them. This CDR3 comprises 14 residues. Germline V gene sequence: CDR1 SGHTA, CDR2 FQGNSA. In nucleotides, the CDR3 is TGTGCCAGCAGCCCGGGTCCCTCAGCTTACGAGCAGTACTTC. Translating it yields CASSPGPSAYEQYF.

This sequence joins TRBV7-9 and TRBJ1-1, with 8 bases that match TRBD1. Germline V CDR1 and CDR2: SEHNR, FQNEAQ (reference sequence). The CDR3 has 15 residues. Trimming took 5 bases from V and 0 from J; bases not matched to a gene: 5. The CDR3 region has the DNA TGTGCCAGCAGCACTGGGACAGGCATGAACACTGAAGCTTTCTTT. Protein product: CASSTGTGMNTEAFF.

The chain carries TRBV7-6 and TRBJ2-5; D is perhaps TRBD1 or TRBD2 (5 bases each). Trimming shortened V by 0 bases and J by 5 bases, and 13 bases separated the two germline ends. The CDR3 is 15 residues long. Germline lookup yields CDR1 SGHVS and CDR2 FNYEAQ. The CDR3 is CASSLAPEGQETQYF. The CDR3 nucleotides are TGTGCCAGCAGCTTAGCGCCAGAGGGGCAGGAGACCCAGTACTTC.

J is TRBJ2-1 and V is TRBV9, with TRBD2 matching 10 bases. This CDR3 contains 14 residues. Germline CDR1 SGDLS, CDR2 YYNGEE. The V gene end was trimmed by 2 bases and the J gene end by 9 bases; junction bases not matched to a gene: 5. The CDR3, as DNA: TGTGCCAGCAGCGTCACTAGCGGGAAGGGTGAGCAGTTCTTC. Amino acids: CASSVTSGKGEQFF. Full variable domain (missing parts from reference TRBV9 and TRBJ2-1): DSGVTQTPKHLITATGQRVTLRCSPRSGDLSVYWYQQSLDQGLQFLIQYYNGEERAKGNILERFSAQQFPDLHSELNLSSLELGDSALYFCASSVTSGKGEQFFGPGTRLTVL.

The V call is TRBV6-5, the J call TRBJ1-1; D is possibly TRBD1 (6 bases). This CDR3 has 16 residues. Trimming pared 3 bases from V and 0 bases from J, leaving 14 bases between. CDR1 and CDR2 from the germline V gene are MNHEY and SVGAGI. The CDR3 loop reads CASSYRGVGVNTEAFF. The CDR3 DNA reads as TGTGCCAGCAGTTATAGGGGGGTTGGAGTGAACACTGAAGCTTTCTTT.

The chain links TRBV2 to TRBJ2-5; 8 nucleotides match TRBD2. V lost 6 bases and J lost 4; bases outside the gene matches: 1. The CDR3 totals 12 residues. From germline, CDR1 is SNHLY and CDR2 FYNNEI. The CDR3 region is CASRLAGETQYF. CDR3 sequence (DNA): TGTGCCAGCAGGCTAGCGGGAGAGACCCAGTACTTC.

This sequence joins TRBV29-1 and TRBJ1-2; 7 positions agree with TRBD1. The CDR3 length is 14 residues. Looked up from germline, CDR1 is SQVTM and CDR2 is ANQGSEA. V lost 0 bases, J lost 5 bases, and 6 bases stayed unmatched. In nucleotides, the CDR3 is TGCAGCGTTGAAGATCTTCGGGACAGATATGGCTACACCTTC. Residues: CSVEDLRDRYGYTF. Looking up the rest from reference TRBV29-1 and TRBJ1-2 gives the full variable domain: SAVISQKPSRDICQRGTSLTIQCQVDSQVTMMFWYRQQPGQSLTLIATANQGSEATYESGFVIDKFPISRPNLTFSTLTVSNMSPEDSSIYLCSVEDLRDRYGYTFGSGTRLTVV.

The chain is built from TRBV5-1 and TRBJ2-5; D remains ambiguous. The CDR3 has 14 residues. Trimming left V 4 bases short and J 2 bases short, with 12 bases between. CDR1 is SGHRS and CDR2 is YFSETQ in the germline V gene. This chain's CDR3 is CASSLRSRQETQYF. In DNA form, the CDR3 reads TGCGCCAGCAGCCTCAGGAGCCGGCAAGAGACCCAGTACTTC.

The chain links TRBV11-2 to TRBJ2-4; TRBD2 matches at 7 bases. Losses at the gene ends were 5 bases for V and 7 bases for J; bases not matched to a gene: 11. Looked up from germline, CDR1 is SGHAT and CDR2 is FQNNGV. The CDR3 covers 15 residues. For the CDR3, the DNA is TGTGCCAGCAGCCCCTTAGCGGGTTCTACGAACATTCAGTACTTC. It yields the protein CASSPLAGSTNIQYF. Supplemented by reference TRBV11-2 and TRBJ2-4, the full variable domain reads EAGVAQSPRYKIIEKRQSVAFWCNPISGHATLYWYQQILGQGPKLLIQFQNNGVVDDSQLPKDRFSAERLKGVDSTLKIQPAKLEDSAVYLCASSPLAGSTNIQYFGAGTRLSVL.

The chain couples TRBV5-5 to TRBJ2-7; D is uncertain. V lost 0 bases, J lost 2 bases, and 9 bases lay in between. Looked up from germline, CDR1 is SGHKS and CDR2 is YYEKEE (reference sequence). CDR3 length equals 14 residues. As DNA, the CDR3 is TGTGCCAGCAGCTTGGCGAATCTGCCCTACGAGCAGTACTTC. Amino acids: CASSLANLPYEQYF. The full variable domain, with the rest looked up from reference TRBV5-5 and TRBJ2-7, is DAGVTQSPTHLIKTRGQQVTLRCSPISGHKSVSWYQQVLGQGPQFIFQYYEKEERGRGNFPDRFSARQFPNYSSELNVNALLLGDSALYLCASSLANLPYEQYFGPGTRLTVT.

This clone has just a few counts. The chain joins TRBV27 to TRBJ1-5; a possible D gene is TRBD1 (5 bases). Trimming stripped 6 bases from V and 0 bases from J, with 24 bases between. The CDR3 runs 19 residues. Germline V gene sequence: CDR1 MNHEY, CDR2 SMNVEV (reference sequence). In nucleotides, the CDR3 is TGTGCCAGCAGCCTAAAACCGCCGGGGCACTTTGCTAGCAATCAGCCCCAGCATTTT. Translated, it gives CASSLKPPGHFASNQPQHF.

Turning to this clone: Its ends do not fully match the called genes, so a read error is possible. In DNA, the CDR3 is TGTGCTAGCAGCTTAGACAGGAACACTGAAGCTTTCTTT. It encodes CASSLDRNTEAFF. The chain combines TRBV7-7 with TRBJ1-1; tentative D call: TRBD1 (5 bases). This CDR3 is 13 amino acids long. CDR1 is SSHAT and CDR2 is FNYEAQ in the germline V gene (reference sequence).

The chain employs TRBV7-2 and TRBJ2-7; D may match TRBD1 or TRBD2 (6 bases each). Looked up from germline, CDR1 is SGHTA and CDR2 is FQGNSA. The CDR3 has 14 amino acids. The ends were cut back, 6 bases at V and 5 bases at J, with 17 bases in the middle. DNA of the CDR3: TGTGCCAGCAGTCCCAAGGGGGGTCCCCACGAGCAGTACTTC. Encoded protein: CASSPKGGPHEQYF.

The chain employs TRBV5-1 and TRBJ1-1; D is possibly TRBD1 (6 bases). V lost 4 bases and J 7 bases, leaving 14 bases between the germline ends. CDR1 is SGHRS and CDR2 is YFSETQ in the germline V gene. This CDR3 spans 13 amino acids. The CDR3 sequence is CASSVRQDGEAFF. As DNA, the CDR3 is TGCGCCAGCAGCGTAAGACAGGACGGTGAAGCTTTCTTT. The entire variable domain, with the rest obtained from reference TRBV5-1 and TRBJ1-1, is as follows: KAGVTQTPRYLIKTRGQQVTLSCSPISGHRSVSWYQQTPGQGLQFLFEYFSETQRNKGNFPGRFSGRQFSNSRSEMNVSTLELGDSALYLCASSVRQDGEAFFGQGTRLTVV.

The V call is TRBV9, the J call TRBJ2-1, with 10 bases matching TRBD2. Germline CDR1 and CDR2: SGDLS and YYNGEE. This CDR3 is 18 amino acids long. With 4 bases clipped from V and 5 bases from J, the junction kept 15 bases outside the gene matches. The CDR3 region is CASSPGVLAGELDNEQFF. CDR3 in DNA: TGTGCCAGCAGCCCGGGGGTCCTAGCGGGAGAGTTGGACAATGAGCAGTTCTTC.

V and J are TRBV11-3 and TRBJ1-2; 7 nucleotides match TRBD1. This CDR3 comprises 14 residues. With 4 bases clipped from V and 6 bases from J, the junction kept 8 bases outside the gene matches. Germline loops: CDR1 SGHNT, CDR2 YENEEA. Written as DNA, the CDR3 is TGTGCCAGCAGCTACCAGCCAACAGGGGATGGCTACACCTTC. Its translation: CASSYQPTGDGYTF.

The rearrangement joins TRBV5-1 to TRBJ2-5, with D perhaps TRBD2 (6 bases). The CDR3 runs 14 residues. CDR1 and CDR2 from the germline V gene are SGHRS and YFSETQ. The V and J ends lost 1 base and 3 bases respectively, with 10 bases between them. The chain's CDR3 is CASSLTGVEETQYF. The CDR3 nucleotides are TGCGCCAGCAGCTTGACGGGAGTGGAAGAGACCCAGTACTTC.

The gene calls are TRBV19 and TRBJ1-2; TRBD1 might be the D (5 bases). The V end was cut by 7 bases, the J end by 2 bases, with 17 bases between. The V gene's germline CDR1 is LNHDA and CDR2 SQIVND (reference sequence). The CDR3 loop spans 15 amino acids. The CDR3 loop is CASTLAGGANYGYTF. CDR3 nucleotides: TGTGCCAGTACCCTAGCGGGAGGGGCGAACTATGGCTACACCTTC.

The chain is built from TRBV6-1 and TRBJ2-5; D gene ambiguous. V gave up 1 base and J gave up 4 bases, with 7 bases separating them. Looked up from germline, CDR1 is MNHNS and CDR2 is SASEGT. CDR3 size: 13 residues. The CDR3 region is CASSEGSSETQYF. CDR3 DNA: TGTGCCAGCAGTGAAGGTAGCTCAGAGACCCAGTACTTC.

The genes are TRBV27 and TRBJ2-7, with 8 bases identical to TRBD1. V trimming: 0 bases; J trimming: 3 bases; junction bases outside the gene matches: 4. CDR3 length: 15 amino acids. Germline CDR1 MNHEY, CDR2 SMNVEV (reference sequence). The CDR3 loop is CASSLSTGESYEQYF. CDR3 nucleotides: TGTGCCAGCAGTTTATCGACAGGGGAGAGCTACGAGCAGTACTTC.

This clone has only one observation. The genes are TRBV4-2 and TRBJ2-7, with 7 bases fitting TRBD2. The V gene end was trimmed by 0 bases and the J gene end by 6 bases; junction bases not matched to a gene: 5. The CDR3 length is 14 residues. Germline assignment: CDR1 LGHNA and CDR2 YNFKEQ. CDR3 residues: CASSQEGEGSEQYF. In DNA form, the CDR3 reads TGTGCCAGCAGCCAAGAGGGGGAGGGTTCCGAGCAGTACTTC.

The chain couples TRBV7-8 to TRBJ1-5; D call uncertain. The CDR3 extends over 13 amino acids. V lost 5 bases and J lost 3, with 8 bases in between. Per the germline V gene, CDR1 is SGHVS and CDR2 is FQNEAQ. CDR3 residues: CASSPQANQPQHF. Here the CDR3 DNA reads TGTGCCAGCAGCCCGCAGGCCAATCAGCCCCAGCATTTT.

This clone has only one observation. The chain couples TRBV4-3 to TRBJ2-3; TRBD2 matches at 13 bases. V was clipped by 4 bases and J by 0 bases; unmatched bases: 4. CDR3 length: 17 amino acids. Germline V CDR1 and CDR2: LGHNA, YSLEER. CDR3 region: CASSLGLAGTSTDTQYF. The CDR3 coding sequence is TGCGCCAGCAGCCTGGGACTAGCGGGAACTAGCACAGATACGCAGTATTTT.

V and J are TRBV4-2 and TRBJ2-7, with a possible D match to TRBD2 (7 bases). The CDR3 has 15 residues. Germline V gene data show CDR1 as LGHNA and CDR2 as YNFKEQ. V gave up 1 base and J gave up 1 base, with 11 bases separating them. This CDR3 is CASSQAEGGSYEQYF. The CDR3, as DNA: TGTGCCAGCAGCCAAGCAGAGGGGGGGTCCTACGAGCAGTACTTC.

The chain combines TRBV4-1 with TRBJ1-4; D remains unclear. Deletions cut 0 bases from V and 9 bases from J, with 20 bases between. The CDR3 runs 17 residues. From germline, CDR1 is MGHRA and CDR2 YSYEKL. This CDR3 reads CASSQDIEDARGKKLFF. For the CDR3, the DNA is TGCGCCAGCAGCCAAGATATTGAGGACGCTCGAGGGAAAAAACTGTTTTTT.

The chain has TRBV29-1 and TRBJ2-1; 9 bases line up with TRBD1. The CDR3 spans 14 residues. The ends lost 7 bases at V and 0 bases at J; junction bases unmatched: 4. Germline V gives CDR1 SQVTM, CDR2 ANQGSEA. The CDR3 protein is CSALGQGSYNEQFF. The CDR3 nucleotides read TGCAGCGCCCTGGGACAGGGCTCCTACAATGAGCAGTTCTTC.

J is TRBJ2-7 and V is TRBV6-1; D is uncertain. This CDR3 spans 14 amino acids. Per germline, CDR1 MNHNS and CDR2 SASEGT. Deletions cut 3 bases from V and 4 bases from J, with 13 bases between. CDR3 amino acids: CASSEGPTVYEQYF. For the CDR3, the DNA is TGTGCCAGCAGTGAGGGCCCTACGGTTTACGAGCAGTACTTC.

The chain uses TRBV18 and TRBJ2-7; 9 bases match TRBD1. With 2 bases clipped from V and 3 bases from J, the junction kept 5 bases outside the gene matches. The CDR3 totals 15 residues. Germline loops: CDR1 KGHSH, CDR2 LQKENI. In DNA form, the CDR3 reads TGTGCCAGCTCACCATCCGGGACAGGGCTCTACGAGCAGTACTTC. It specifies CASSPSGTGLYEQYF.

The chain recombines TRBV2 with TRBJ2-2; 9 positions match TRBD1. Germline values: CDR1 SNHLY, CDR2 FYNNEI. The CDR3 runs 16 residues. The J segment lost 3 bases and the V segment lost 6 bases, leaving 8 bases of the junction unmatched. The CDR3 DNA reads as TGTGCCAGCAGAGATTACAGGGGGCCCGACACCGGGGAGCTGTTTTTT. Amino acid sequence: CASRDYRGPDTGELFF.

The V and J genes are TRBV28 and TRBJ2-7, with 10 bases identical to TRBD2. Germline CDR1 MDHEN, CDR2 SYDVKM. The CDR3 length is 16 residues. Unmatched junction bases numbered 10, after V lost 4 bases and J lost 4 bases. In DNA form, the CDR3 reads TGTGCCAGCAGTTCCTCCCTAGCGGGAGATTTGTACGAGCAGTACTTC. Protein: CASSSSLAGDLYEQYF.

The V gene is TRBV7-8, the J gene TRBJ2-3; D ambiguous. The CDR3 length is 14 residues. V was cut by 8 bases and J by 4 bases, with 16 bases left in between. Looked up from germline, CDR1 is SGHVS and CDR2 is FQNEAQ. CDR3 loop: CASEATTPADTQYF. CDR3 coding DNA: TGTGCCAGCGAGGCGACCACTCCCGCAGATACGCAGTATTTT.